A selection of T cell receptor beta chains follows, all from one sample in a study of tumor-infiltrating lymphocytes in primary liver carcinoma. TCRdb called the multiplex PCR reads again in MiXCR, with one record for every CDR3 protein. The data contain about 180,000 distinct CDR3 sequences, 60% of them singletons. Sequenced material: peripheral blood. These receptors were collected from a man in his forties with primary liver carcinoma and hepatitis B virus infection. Both conserved end residues are trimmed from each CDR3. Only some rows state a clone size, as once, few, many or a class for expanded clones.

size: once
V: TRBV7-9
J: TRBJ1-1
CDR3: ASTLQGVGAEAF

size: NA
V: TRBV7-9
J: TRBJ2-5
CDR3: ASSERQGTLEARRQETQY

size: NA
V: TRBV12-3/TRBV12-4
J: TRBJ2-5
CDR3: ASSRQGRVQETQY

size: NA
V: TRBV6-2/TRBV6-3
J: TRBJ2-7
CDR3: ASTRGPTYEQY

size: NA
V: TRBV28
J: TRBJ1-1
CDR3: ASSFSATANTEAF

size: NA
V: TRBV6-5
J: TRBJ1-3
CDR3: ASSREQGISGNTIY

size: NA
V: TRBV11-1
J: TRBJ2-2
CDR3: ASSLHPGRGTGELF

size: NA
V: TRBV12-3/TRBV12-4
J: TRBJ2-3
CDR3: ASRLSGSGDTQY

size: NA
V: TRBV11-2
J: TRBJ2-5
CDR3: AISPANGRAIKTQY

size: NA
V: TRBV11-2
J: TRBJ2-5
CDR3: ASSLWRIQETQY

size: NA
V: TRBV28
J: TRBJ1-1
CDR3: ASTLRVAGDRKAF